The 29 T cell receptor beta chains below were found in one sample sequenced in a study of identical twins. TCRdb itself ran the 5' RACE reads through MiXCR, one entry per CDR3 protein. Here the sample spans 420,000 or so distinct CDR3 sequences, around a sixth being singletons. The material sequenced was naive T cells sorted from blood. These receptors were taken from a man aged 50-59 years in good health.

This sequence joins TRBV27 and TRBJ1-1; 9 bases match TRBD1. The CDR3 has 16 amino acids. V lost 4 bases and J lost 0; bases outside the gene matches: 6. The germline V gene has CDR1 MNHEY and CDR2 SMNVEV (reference sequence). The CDR3 sequence: CASSSRGTGMNTEAFF. CDR3 nucleotide sequence: TGTGCCAGCAGTTCTAGGGGGACAGGGATGAACACTGAAGCTTTCTTT.

This rearrangement joins TRBV7-3 to TRBJ1-1; perhaps TRBD1 as D (6 bases). This CDR3 has 16 amino acids. Per germline, CDR1 SGHTA and CDR2 FQGTGA. The V end was cut by 0 bases, the J end by 3 bases, with 14 bases between. The CDR3 coding sequence is TGTGCCAGCAGCTTAACGGGGGCCGATTTAGACACTGAAGCTTTCTTT. It is translated as CASSLTGADLDTEAFF.

This clonotype has ten or more counts. V usage is TRBV7-9 and J usage is TRBJ1-6, with a possible D match to TRBD1 (6 bases). The germline V gene has CDR1 SEHNR and CDR2 FQNEAQ (reference sequence). CDR3 length: 13 amino acids. Trimming cost V 5 bases and J 8 bases, with 10 bases left between them. CDR3 bases: TGTGCCAGCAGCCTAAACAGGGATTCACCCCTCCACTTT. It yields the protein CASSLNRDSPLHF.

The CDR3 DNA is TGTGCCAGCAGCGTAGTTCTGAACACTGAAGCTTTCTTT. Protein product: CASSVVLNTEAFF. The chain carries TRBV9 and TRBJ1-1; D is unresolved. Germline V gene sequence: CDR1 SGDLS, CDR2 YYNGEE. This CDR3 is built from 13 residues. Trimming cost V 0 bases and J 0 bases, with 3 bases left between them.

The chain recombines TRBV29-1 with TRBJ1-3; TRBD1 matches at 7 bases. This CDR3 is 13 amino acids long. With 6 bases clipped from V and 1 base from J, the junction kept 3 bases outside the gene matches. Looked up from germline, CDR1 is SQVTM and CDR2 is ANQGSEA. The CDR3 loop reads CSVKGASGNTIYF. In nucleotides, the CDR3 is TGCAGCGTGAAGGGGGCTTCTGGAAACACCATATATTTT.

This clonotype was seen a few times. J is TRBJ2-7 and V is TRBV20-1; tentative D call: TRBD2 (5 bases). The length of the CDR3 is 14 residues. The V gene's germline CDR1 is DFQATT and CDR2 SNEGSKA (reference sequence). The V and J ends lost 0 bases and 6 bases respectively, with 15 bases between them. CDR3 nucleotide sequence: TGCAGTGCTAGAGATAGGCCCCGTCGGGGCGAGCAGTACTTC. Protein product: CSARDRPRRGEQYF.

This clonotype came up a few times. The V gene is TRBV5-1, the J gene TRBJ1-6; TRBD1 agrees at 8 bases. The CDR3 length is 16 residues. V dropped 0 bases and J dropped 6; count of bases not matched to a gene: 5. Germline-derived CDR1 and CDR2 are SGHRS and YFSETQ. The CDR3 spells CASSLGSGGSNSPLHF. DNA of the CDR3: TGCGCCAGCAGCTTGGGTTCAGGGGGCTCTAATTCACCCCTCCACTTT. Supplemented by reference TRBV5-1 and TRBJ1-6, the full variable domain reads KAGVTQTPRYLIKTRGQQVTLSCSPISGHRSVSWYQQTPGQGLQFLFEYFSETQRNKGNFPGRFSGRQFSNSRSEMNVSTLELGDSALYLCASSLGSGGSNSPLHFGNGTRLTVT.

The chain couples TRBV6-5 to TRBJ2-7; D is unresolved. Germline CDR1 and CDR2: MNHEY and SVGAGI. Between the trimmed V and J ends, which lost 2 bases and 6 bases, there was a span of 5 bases. The CDR3 is 11 residues long. In DNA, the CDR3 is TGTGCCAGCAGTTACCATTCCGAGCAGTACTTC. Translated: CASSYHSEQYF.

This clonotype was seen many times. The chain carries TRBV12-3 or TRBV12-4 and TRBJ2-7; the D is unclear. The CDR3 covers 14 residues. Trimming removed 0 bases from V and 5 bases from J, with 11 bases in between. CDR3 in DNA: TGTGCCAGCAGTTTAGCGCGTGGTTACCACGAGCAGTACTTC. Translated, it gives CASSLARGYHEQYF.

In this sample, this clonotype turned up a few times. This chain uses TRBV6-5 with TRBJ2-7; 7 nucleotides line up with TRBD1. Germline values: CDR1 MNHEY, CDR2 SVGAGI. Losses at the gene ends were 0 bases for V and 3 bases for J; bases not matched to a gene: 11. There are 17 residues in the CDR3. Written as DNA, the CDR3 is TGTGCCAGCAGTTACTCGATCCAACAGACAGGGCTCTACGAGCAGTACTTC. Protein sequence: CASSYSIQQTGLYEQYF.

As for this clonotype: A read error is possible here, since a much larger clone lies one base away. The chain joins TRBV5-1 to TRBJ2-2; D may be TRBD2 (7 bases). The V and J ends lost 7 bases and 6 bases respectively, with 25 bases between them. The CDR3 consists of 17 residues. Looked up from germline, CDR1 is SGHRS and CDR2 is YFSETQ. CDR3 region: CASGSSGGTLHPGELFF. DNA for the CDR3: TGCGCCAGCGGCTCCTCGGGGGGCACCCTCCATCCCGGGGAGCTGTTTTTT.

This chain joins TRBV20-1 and TRBJ1-6, with 8 bases fitting TRBD1. From germline, CDR1 is DFQATT and CDR2 SNEGSKA (reference sequence). With V trimmed by 6 bases and J by 9 bases, 13 bases remained unmatched. The CDR3 runs to 15 residues. The CDR3 region is CSAPPHRGFGSPLHF. The CDR3 DNA is TGCAGTGCACCCCCGCACAGGGGGTTTGGTTCACCCCTCCACTTT.

V is TRBV9 and J is TRBJ2-5, with D uncertain. V was cut by 0 bases and J by 2 bases, with 8 bases left in between. CDR1 SGDLS and CDR2 YYNGEE come from the germline V gene. The length of the CDR3 is 14 residues. As DNA, the CDR3 is TGTGCCAGCAGCGTAGGCGTACAACAAGAGACCCAGTACTTC. Translation: CASSVGVQQETQYF.

This clonotype turned up a few times. This rearrangement joins TRBV5-1 to TRBJ2-3; 7 nucleotides line up with TRBD1. J lost 0 bases, V lost 5 bases, and 6 bases had no gene match. The germline gives CDR1 SGHRS, CDR2 YFSETQ. The CDR3 has 15 residues. CDR3 nucleotide sequence: TGCGCCAGCAGTTGGGGACAGTCTAGCACAGATACGCAGTATTTT. Translated, it gives CASSWGQSSTDTQYF.

The J gene is TRBJ1-1, the V gene TRBV5-1; tentative D call: TRBD1 (5 bases). The germline V and J ends were trimmed by 1 base and 1 base, with 11 bases remaining between them. Germline V gene sequence: CDR1 SGHRS, CDR2 YFSETQ. The CDR3 length is 15 residues. CDR3 region: CASSLRGSRNTEAFF. In nucleotides, the CDR3 is TGCGCCAGCAGCTTGAGGGGCTCGCGGAACACTGAAGCTTTCTTT.

The chain links TRBV6-2 or TRBV6-3 to TRBJ2-7; TRBD1 aligns across 7 bases. The length of the CDR3 is 17 residues. The V and J ends lost 2 bases and 0 bases, in that order; junction bases with no gene match: 10. CDR1 and CDR2 (germline): MNHEY, SVGEGT. The CDR3, as DNA: TGTGCCAGCAGTTACGGGAAGGGACAGAGGAGCTCCTACGAGCAGTACTTC. Its translation: CASSYGKGQRSSYEQYF.

This clonotype was counted between two and nine times. This chain joins TRBV20-1 and TRBJ2-5, with D hard to call. The CDR3 has 13 amino acids. Germline V gene sequence: CDR1 DFQATT, CDR2 SNEGSKA (reference sequence). V lost 6 bases, J lost 7 bases, and 18 bases lay in between. CDR3 sequence (DNA): TGCAGTGCGGAAGGACCCTGGCTTTGGACCCAGTACTTC. Protein sequence: CSAEGPWLWTQYF.

This clonotype was seen ten or more times. This chain links TRBV29-1 with TRBJ1-1; possible D gene TRBD1, 6 bases. The CDR3 length is 12 residues. Germline CDR1 reads SQVTM; CDR2 reads ANQGSEA. Trimming shortened V by 3 bases and J by 7 bases, and 12 bases separated the two germline ends. Written as DNA, the CDR3 is TGCAGCGTTGACAGGGGTCCCGGTGAAGCTTTCTTT. Translation gives CSVDRGPGEAFF.

This clonotype was found a few times. The rearrangement joins TRBV7-8 to TRBJ2-1; D possibly corresponds to TRBD2 (6 bases). The CDR3 totals 20 residues. V shed 1 base and J shed 0 bases, with 22 bases lying between them. Germline loops: CDR1 SGHVS, CDR2 FQNEAQ. The CDR3 is CASSLEWRDLSVSSYNEQFF. DNA of the CDR3: TGTGCCAGCAGCTTAGAGTGGCGGGACCTTTCCGTCAGCTCCTACAATGAGCAGTTCTTC.

This clonotype was observed many times. This sequence joins TRBV5-1 and TRBJ2-7, with TRBD1 matching over 8 bases. The CDR3 spans 15 residues. The junction had 12 bases not matched to a gene; V was cut back by 4 bases and J by 6 bases. CDR1 is SGHRS, CDR2 YFSETQ, per germline. The CDR3 here is CASSPQSDRVGEQYF. Here the CDR3 DNA reads TGCGCCAGCAGCCCCCAATCGGACAGGGTGGGCGAGCAGTACTTC.

The chain carries TRBV19 and TRBJ2-7, with D possibly TRBD2 on 6 matching bases. This CDR3 is 14 amino acids long. The V gene lost 4 bases and the J gene lost 6 bases, with 16 bases spanning the gap. Per the germline V gene, CDR1 is LNHDA and CDR2 is SQIVND (reference sequence). CDR3 in amino acids: CASSKGLNPGEQYF. The CDR3 DNA sequence: TGTGCCAGTAGTAAGGGACTTAACCCGGGCGAGCAGTACTTC.

The sample holds many counts of this clonotype. The V and J genes are TRBV20-1 and TRBJ2-3; TRBD2 matches 12 bases. CDR3 size: 15 residues. With V trimmed by 3 bases and J by 5 bases, 6 bases remained unmatched. Germline CDR1 is DFQATT and CDR2 is SNEGSKA (reference sequence). The CDR3: CSARRASGREDTQYF. The CDR3 DNA reads as TGCAGTGCTAGGAGGGCTAGCGGGAGGGAAGATACGCAGTATTTT.

This chain joins TRBV12-3 or TRBV12-4 and TRBJ2-7; 14 bases fit TRBD2. V gave up 5 bases and J gave up 5 bases; unmatched junction bases: 5. CDR3 length equals 15 residues. CDR3 in amino acids: CASSRLAGGPDEQYF. The CDR3 region has the DNA TGTGCCAGCAGTAGACTAGCGGGGGGGCCCGACGAGCAGTACTTC.

Only a few counts were recorded for this clonotype. The gene calls are TRBV7-9 and TRBJ2-7, with D maybe TRBD2 (5 bases). CDR3 length equals 15 residues. V was clipped by 2 bases and J by 2 bases, with 13 bases between them. Germline V gene lookup returns CDR1 SEHNR and CDR2 FQNEAQ (reference sequence). This chain's CDR3 is CASSLTQLGTYEQYF. Written as DNA, the CDR3 is TGTGCCAGCAGCTTAACTCAACTAGGGACCTACGAGCAGTACTTC. Full variable domain (rest looked up from reference TRBV7-9 and TRBJ2-7): DTGVSQNPRHKITKRGQNVTFRCDPISEHNRLYWYRQTLGQGPEFLTYFQNEAQLEKSRLLSDRFSAERPKGSFSTLEIQRTEQGDSAMYLCASSLTQLGTYEQYFGPGTRLTVT.

This clonotype has only a few counts. This chain uses TRBV21-1 with TRBJ2-7. TRBV21-1 constitutes a pseudogene. The CDR3 is 16 amino acids. The CDR3 sequence: CASSIKRSGRAYEQYF. The CDR3 DNA reads as TGTGCCAGCAGCATTAAGAGGAGCGGGAGGGCCTACGAGCAGTACTTC.

The V gene is TRBV5-1, the J gene TRBJ2-7, with 10 bases identical to TRBD1. Germline lookup yields CDR1 SGHRS and CDR2 YFSETQ. The CDR3 has 15 residues. With V trimmed by 4 bases and J by 7 bases, 11 bases remained unmatched. The CDR3 DNA reads TGCGCCAGCAGCCCCGTGACCAGACAGGGGGCGGAGCAGTACTTC. Protein sequence: CASSPVTRQGAEQYF.

This clonotype was observed at least ten times. This sequence joins TRBV18 and TRBJ1-1; TRBD1 might be the D (6 bases). The CDR3 contains 17 residues. The germline V gene has CDR1 KGHSH and CDR2 LQKENI. Trimming cost V 5 bases and J 1 base, with 20 bases left between them. The chain's CDR3 is CASSSTGTAAGNTEAFF. The CDR3 region has the DNA TGTGCCAGCTCATCGACAGGAACCGCGGCGGGGAACACTGAAGCTTTCTTT.

The CDR3 is CASSDRGGPGNQPQHF. The CDR3 DNA sequence: TGTGCCAGCAGCGACAGGGGGGGCCCGGGGAATCAGCCCCAGCATTTT. V usage is TRBV27 and J usage is TRBJ1-5; 9 positions agree with TRBD1. Germline trimming cut 6 bases from V and 4 bases from J; bases unmatched to any gene: 10. CDR3 length: 16 residues. Germline V gene data show CDR1 as MNHEY and CDR2 as SMNVEV (reference sequence).

V is TRBV20-1 and J is TRBJ2-7, with 9 bases fitting TRBD2. Germline trimming cut 2 bases from V and 2 bases from J; bases unmatched to any gene: 1. This CDR3 is built from 13 residues. Germline CDR1 reads DFQATT; CDR2 reads SNEGSKA (reference sequence). The CDR3 loop is CSARPSGTYEQYF. CDR3 nucleotides: TGCAGTGCTAGACCTAGCGGGACCTACGAGCAGTACTTC.